This TCR beta chain comes out of a study of cytomegalovirus exposure and HLA in healthy donors. The CDR3 runs to 15 residues. Germline V gene data show CDR1 as MNHNS and CDR2 as SASEGT. With 60 Vbeta and 13 Jbeta primers, the PCR was carried out. Clones were read by immunoSEQ multiplex PCR, and TCRdb kept only the in-frame ones, dropping some. The data show about 120,000 clones, with 50% to 65% seen just once and 9% to 10% held by the top ten. This clone was picked up one time. One end of the junction does not line up with germline, which may come from a read error. This same CDR3 is encoded by further DNA sequences in the sample.

Material for sequencing was PBMCs. This chain uses TRBV6-1 with TRBJ1-1, with D possibly being TRBD1 (6 bases). This TCR was recovered from a man aged 40-49 years in good health and CMV-seropositive. The CDR3 spells CASSDPGGANTEAFF. The CDR3, as DNA: TGTGCCAGCAGTGACCCGGGGGGGGCGAACACTGAAGCCTTCTTT.